This TCR beta chain was captured by sequencing in a study of blood T cells in healthy people across ages. In its sample, this clonotype was seen many times. A second about 6 to 12 cycle PCR used barcoded and J-beta primers. TCRdb re-analysed the 5' RACE reads in MiXCR, keeping a single row per CDR3 protein. The sample contains 1.5 million to 1.9 million distinct CDR3 sequences, 35% to 45% of which appear only once. The sample was blood. This receptor was obtained from a woman aged 18-30 years in good health.

DNA of the CDR3: TGCAGCGCCCGACAGGGGAATCAGCCCCAGCATTTT. Protein: CSARQGNQPQHF. This chain uses TRBV20-1 with TRBJ1-5, with 8 bases identical to TRBD1. Germline lookup yields CDR1 DFQATT and CDR2 SNEGSKA (reference sequence). The CDR3 runs to 12 residues.